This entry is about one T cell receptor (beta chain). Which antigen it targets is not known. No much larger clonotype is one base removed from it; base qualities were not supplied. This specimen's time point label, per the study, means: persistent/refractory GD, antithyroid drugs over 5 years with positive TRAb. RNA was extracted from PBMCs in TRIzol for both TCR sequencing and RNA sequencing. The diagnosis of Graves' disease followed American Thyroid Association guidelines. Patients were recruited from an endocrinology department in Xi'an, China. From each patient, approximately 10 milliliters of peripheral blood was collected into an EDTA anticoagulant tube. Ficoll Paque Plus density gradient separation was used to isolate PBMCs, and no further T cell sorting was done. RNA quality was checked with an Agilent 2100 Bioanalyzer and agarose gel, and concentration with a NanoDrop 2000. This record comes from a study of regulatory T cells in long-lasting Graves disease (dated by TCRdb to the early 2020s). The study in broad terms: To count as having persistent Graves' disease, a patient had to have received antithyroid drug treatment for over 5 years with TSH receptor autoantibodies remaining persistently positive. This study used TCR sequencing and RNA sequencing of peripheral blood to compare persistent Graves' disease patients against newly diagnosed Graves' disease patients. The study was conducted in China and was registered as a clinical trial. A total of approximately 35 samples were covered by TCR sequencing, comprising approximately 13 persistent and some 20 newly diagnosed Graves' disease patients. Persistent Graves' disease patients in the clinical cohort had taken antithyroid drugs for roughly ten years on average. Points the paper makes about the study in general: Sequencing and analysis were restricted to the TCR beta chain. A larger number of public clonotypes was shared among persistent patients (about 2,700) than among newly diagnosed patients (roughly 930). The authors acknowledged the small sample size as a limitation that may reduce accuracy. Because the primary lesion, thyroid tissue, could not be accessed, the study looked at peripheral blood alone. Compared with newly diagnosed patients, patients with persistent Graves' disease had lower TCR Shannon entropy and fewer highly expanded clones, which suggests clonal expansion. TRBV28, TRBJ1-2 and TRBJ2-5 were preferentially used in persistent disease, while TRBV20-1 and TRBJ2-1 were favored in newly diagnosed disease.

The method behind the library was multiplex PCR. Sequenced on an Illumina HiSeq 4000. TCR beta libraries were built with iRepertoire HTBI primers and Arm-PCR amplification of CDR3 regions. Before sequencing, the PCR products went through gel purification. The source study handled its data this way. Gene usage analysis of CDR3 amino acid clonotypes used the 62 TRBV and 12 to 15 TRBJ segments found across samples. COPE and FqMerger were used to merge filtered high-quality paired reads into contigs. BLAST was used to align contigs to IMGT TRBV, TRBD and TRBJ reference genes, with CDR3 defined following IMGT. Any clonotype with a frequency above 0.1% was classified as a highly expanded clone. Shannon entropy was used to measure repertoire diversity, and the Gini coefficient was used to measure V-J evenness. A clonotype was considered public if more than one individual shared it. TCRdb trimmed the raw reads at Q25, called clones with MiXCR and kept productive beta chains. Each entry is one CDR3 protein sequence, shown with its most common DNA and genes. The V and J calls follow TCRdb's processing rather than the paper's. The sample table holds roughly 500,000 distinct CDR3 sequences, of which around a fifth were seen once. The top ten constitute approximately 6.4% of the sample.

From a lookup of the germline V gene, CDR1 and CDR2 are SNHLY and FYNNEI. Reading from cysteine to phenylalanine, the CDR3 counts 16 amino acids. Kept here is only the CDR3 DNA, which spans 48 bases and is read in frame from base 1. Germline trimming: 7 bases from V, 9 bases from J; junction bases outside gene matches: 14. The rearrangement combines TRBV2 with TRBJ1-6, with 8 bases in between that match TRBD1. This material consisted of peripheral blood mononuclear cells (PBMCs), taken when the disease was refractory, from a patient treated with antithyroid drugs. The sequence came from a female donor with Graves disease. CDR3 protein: CASTNGQGVSGSPLHF. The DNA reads TGTGCCAGCACCAACGGACAGGGAGTATCAGGTTCACCCCTCCACTTT.